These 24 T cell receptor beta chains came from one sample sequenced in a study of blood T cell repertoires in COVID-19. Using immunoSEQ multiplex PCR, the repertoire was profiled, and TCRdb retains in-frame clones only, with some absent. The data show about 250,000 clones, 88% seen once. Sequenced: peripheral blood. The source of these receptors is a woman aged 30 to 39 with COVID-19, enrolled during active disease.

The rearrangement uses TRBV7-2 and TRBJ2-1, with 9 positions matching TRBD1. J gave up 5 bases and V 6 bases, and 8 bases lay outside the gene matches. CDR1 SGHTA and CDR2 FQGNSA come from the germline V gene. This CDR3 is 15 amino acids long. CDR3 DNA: TGTGCCAGCAGTTACAGGGACAGGGCGAACAATGAGCAGTTCTTC. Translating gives CASSYRDRANNEQFF.

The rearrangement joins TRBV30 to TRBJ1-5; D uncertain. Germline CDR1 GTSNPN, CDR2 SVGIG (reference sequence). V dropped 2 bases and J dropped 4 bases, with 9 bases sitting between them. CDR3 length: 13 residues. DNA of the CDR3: TGTGCCTGGAGTCTTAACCGGAATCAGCCCCAGCATTTT. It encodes CAWSLNRNQPQHF. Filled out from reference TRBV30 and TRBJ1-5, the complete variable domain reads SQTIHQWPATLVQPVGSPLSLECTVEGTSNPNLYWYRQAAGRGLQLLFYSVGIGQISSEVPQNLSASRPQDRQFILSSKKLLLSDSGFYLCAWSLNRNQPQHFGDGTRLSIL.

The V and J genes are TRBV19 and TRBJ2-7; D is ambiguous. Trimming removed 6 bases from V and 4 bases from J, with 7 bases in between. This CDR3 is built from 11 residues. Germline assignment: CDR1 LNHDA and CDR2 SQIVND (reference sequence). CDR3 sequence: CASSTDYEQYF. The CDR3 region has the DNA TGTGCCAGTAGCACAGATTACGAGCAGTACTTC. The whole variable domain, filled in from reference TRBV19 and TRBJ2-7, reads DGGITQSPKYLFRKEGQNVTLSCEQNLNHDAMYWYRQDPGQGLRLIYYSQIVNDFQKGDIAEGYSVSREKKESFPLTVTSAQKNPTAFYLCASSTDYEQYFGPGTRLTVT.

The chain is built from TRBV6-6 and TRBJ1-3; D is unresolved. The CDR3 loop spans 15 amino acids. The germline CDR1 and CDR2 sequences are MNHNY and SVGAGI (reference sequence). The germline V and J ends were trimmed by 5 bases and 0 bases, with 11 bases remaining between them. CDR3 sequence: CASSPLLSSGNTIYF. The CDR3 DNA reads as TGTGCCAGCAGTCCCCTTCTGAGCTCTGGAAACACCATATATTTT.

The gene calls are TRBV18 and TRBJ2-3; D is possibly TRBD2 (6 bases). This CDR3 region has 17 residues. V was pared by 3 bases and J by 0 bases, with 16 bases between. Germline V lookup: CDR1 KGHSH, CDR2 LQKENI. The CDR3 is CASSPLGGPASTDTQYF. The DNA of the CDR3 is TGTGCCAGCTCACCCCTCGGGGGACCCGCTAGCACAGATACGCAGTATTTT. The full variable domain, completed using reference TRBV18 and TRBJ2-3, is NAGVMQNPRHLVRRRGQEARLRCSPMKGHSHVYWYRQLPEEGLKFMVYLQKENIIDESGMPKERFSAEFPKEGPSILRIQQVVRGDSAAYFCASSPLGGPASTDTQYFGPGTRLTVL.

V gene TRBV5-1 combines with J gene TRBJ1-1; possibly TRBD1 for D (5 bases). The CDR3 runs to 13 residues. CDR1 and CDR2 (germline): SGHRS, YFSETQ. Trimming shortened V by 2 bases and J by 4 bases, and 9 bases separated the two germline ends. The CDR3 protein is CASSLGAFTEAFF. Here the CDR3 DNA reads TGCGCCAGCAGCTTAGGGGCGTTCACTGAAGCTTTCTTT. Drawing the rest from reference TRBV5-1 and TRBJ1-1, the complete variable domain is KAGVTQTPRYLIKTRGQQVTLSCSPISGHRSVSWYQQTPGQGLQFLFEYFSETQRNKGNFPGRFSGRQFSNSRSEMNVSTLELGDSALYLCASSLGAFTEAFFGQGTRLTVV.

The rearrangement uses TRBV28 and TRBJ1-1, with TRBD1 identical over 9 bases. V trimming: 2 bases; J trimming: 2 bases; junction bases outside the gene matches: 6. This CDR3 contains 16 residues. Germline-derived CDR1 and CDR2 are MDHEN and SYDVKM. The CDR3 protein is CASSLVPGQGNTEAFF. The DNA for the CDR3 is TGTGCCAGCAGTTTAGTCCCGGGACAGGGAAACACTGAAGCTTTCTTT.

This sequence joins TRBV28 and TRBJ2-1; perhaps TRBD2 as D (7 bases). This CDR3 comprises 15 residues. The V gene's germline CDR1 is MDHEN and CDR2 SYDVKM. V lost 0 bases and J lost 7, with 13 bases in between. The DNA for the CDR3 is TGTGCCAGCAGTTTATGGGGGGGGCAAAGGAATGAGCAGTTCTTC. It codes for CASSLWGGQRNEQFF.

In nucleotides, the CDR3 is TGTGCCACCAGTGATAATGCGGGTTCATGGGATACGCAGTATTTT. Protein product: CATSDNAGSWDTQYF. This chain uses TRBV24-1 with TRBJ2-3, with D possibly TRBD2 on 5 matching bases. Trimming took 3 bases from V and 6 from J, leaving 15 bases between them. The CDR3 is 15 residues long. Germline assignment: CDR1 KGHDR and CDR2 SFDVKD.

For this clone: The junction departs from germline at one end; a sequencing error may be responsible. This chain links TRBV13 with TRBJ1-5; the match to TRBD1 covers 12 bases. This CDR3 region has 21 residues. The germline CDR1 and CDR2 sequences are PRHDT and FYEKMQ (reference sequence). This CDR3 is CASSLGGRQRDRGRANQPQHF. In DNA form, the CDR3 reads TGTGCCAGCAGTTTAGGTGGGCGTCAACGGGACAGGGGGCGAGCCAATCAGCCCCAGCATTTT.

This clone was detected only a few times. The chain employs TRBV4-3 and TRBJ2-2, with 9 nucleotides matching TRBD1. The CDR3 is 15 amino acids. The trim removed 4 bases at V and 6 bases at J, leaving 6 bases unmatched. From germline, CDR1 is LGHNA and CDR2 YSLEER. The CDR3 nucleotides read TGCGCCAGCAGCCTCGAACAGGGGGCATCCGGGGAGCTGTTTTTT. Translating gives CASSLEQGASGELFF.

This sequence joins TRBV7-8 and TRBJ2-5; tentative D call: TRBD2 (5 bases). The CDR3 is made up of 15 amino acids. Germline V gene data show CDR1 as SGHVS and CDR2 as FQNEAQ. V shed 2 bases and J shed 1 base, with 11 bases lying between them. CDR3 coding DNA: TGTGCCAGCAGCTTAAGTACGACTATCCAAGAGACCCAGTACTTC. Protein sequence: CASSLSTTIQETQYF.

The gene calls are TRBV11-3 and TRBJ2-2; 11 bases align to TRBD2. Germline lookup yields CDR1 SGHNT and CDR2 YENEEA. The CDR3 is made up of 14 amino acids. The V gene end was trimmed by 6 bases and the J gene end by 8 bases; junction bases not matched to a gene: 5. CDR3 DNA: TGTGCCAGCAGGGAACGGACTAGCGGGGGGGAGCTGTTTTTT. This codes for CASRERTSGGELFF.

The CDR3 spells CASSLGSGARDTQYF. The CDR3, as DNA: TGTGCCAGCAGCCTCGGGAGCGGGGCAAGGGATACGCAGTATTTT. The chain carries TRBV3-1 (or the pseudogene TRBV3-2) and TRBJ2-3; 7 nucleotides align to TRBD2. Germline V CDR1 and CDR2: LGHDT, YNNKEL (reference sequence). The CDR3 spans 15 residues. Unmatched junction bases numbered 10, after V lost 4 bases and J lost 6 bases.

CDR3 nucleotides: TGTGCCAGCAGCTGGAAATCAGGGTCTGGAAACACCATATATTTT. Amino acids: CASSWKSGSGNTIYF. V usage is TRBV7-2 and J usage is TRBJ1-3; TRBD1 might be the D (5 bases). Germline V gene lookup returns CDR1 SGHTA and CDR2 FQGNSA. V was pared by 4 bases and J by 1 base, with 11 bases between. This CDR3 has 15 amino acids.

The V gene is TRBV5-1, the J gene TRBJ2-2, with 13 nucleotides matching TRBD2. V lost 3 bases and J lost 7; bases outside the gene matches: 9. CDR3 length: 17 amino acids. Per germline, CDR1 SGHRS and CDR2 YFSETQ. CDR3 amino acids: CASSSGLAGELGGELFF. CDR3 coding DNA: TGCGCCAGCAGCTCAGGACTAGCGGGAGAACTGGGCGGGGAGCTGTTTTTT.

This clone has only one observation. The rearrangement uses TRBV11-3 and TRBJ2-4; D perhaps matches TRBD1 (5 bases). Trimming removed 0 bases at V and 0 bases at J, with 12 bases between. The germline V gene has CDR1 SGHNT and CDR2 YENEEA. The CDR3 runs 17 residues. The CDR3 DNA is TGTGCCAGCAGCTTAGAGACAGATGTCCTAGCCAAAAACATTCAGTACTTC. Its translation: CASSLETDVLAKNIQYF. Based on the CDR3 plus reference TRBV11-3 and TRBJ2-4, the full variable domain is EAGVVQSPRYKIIEKKQPVAFWCNPISGHNTLYWYLQNLGQGPELLIRYENEEAVDDSQLPKDRFSAERLKGVDSTLKIQPAELGDSAVYLCASSLETDVLAKNIQYFGAGTRLSVL.

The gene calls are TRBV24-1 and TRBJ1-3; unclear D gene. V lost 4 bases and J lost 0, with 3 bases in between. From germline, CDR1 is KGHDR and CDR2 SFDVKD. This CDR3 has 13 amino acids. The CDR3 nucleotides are TGTGCCACCAGTGACCTCTCTGGAAACACCATATATTTT. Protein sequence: CATSDLSGNTIYF.

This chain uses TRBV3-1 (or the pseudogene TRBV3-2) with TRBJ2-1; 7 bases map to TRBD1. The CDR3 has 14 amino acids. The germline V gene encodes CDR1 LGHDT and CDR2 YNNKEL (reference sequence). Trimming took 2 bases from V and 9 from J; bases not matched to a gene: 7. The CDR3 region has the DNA TGTGCCAGCAGCCAACCCGGGACAGTTGTTGAGCAGTTCTTC. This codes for CASSQPGTVVEQFF.

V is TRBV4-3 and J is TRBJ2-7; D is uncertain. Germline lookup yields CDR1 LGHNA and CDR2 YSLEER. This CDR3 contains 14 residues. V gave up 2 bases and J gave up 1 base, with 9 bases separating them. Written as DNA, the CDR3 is TGCGCCAGCAGCCAACCTGTGCGGTCCTACGAGCAGTACTTC. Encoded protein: CASSQPVRSYEQYF.

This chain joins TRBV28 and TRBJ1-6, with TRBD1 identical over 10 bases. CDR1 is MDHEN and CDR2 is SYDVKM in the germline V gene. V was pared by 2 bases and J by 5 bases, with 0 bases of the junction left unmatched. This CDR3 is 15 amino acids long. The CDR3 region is CASSLGQGDNSPLHF. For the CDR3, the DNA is TGTGCCAGCAGTTTAGGACAGGGGGATAATTCACCCCTCCACTTT.

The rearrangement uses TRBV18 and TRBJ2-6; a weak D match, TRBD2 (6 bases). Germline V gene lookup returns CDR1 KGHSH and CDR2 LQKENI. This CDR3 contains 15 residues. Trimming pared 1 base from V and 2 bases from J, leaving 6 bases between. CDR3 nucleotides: TGTGCCAGCTCACCACGGGGGGCTGGGGCCAACGTCCTGACTTTC. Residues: CASSPRGAGANVLTF.

In DNA, the CDR3 is TGTGCCAGCAGTTACTCAGGATCAGGGCCCGCTAACTATGGCTACACCTTC. Translation: CASSYSGSGPANYGYTF. This chain uses TRBV6-2 or TRBV6-3 with TRBJ1-2; possibly TRBD1 for D (5 bases). Germline CDR1 reads MNHEY; CDR2 reads SVGEGT. Trimming took 0 bases from V and 0 from J, leaving 14 bases between them. CDR3 length equals 17 residues.

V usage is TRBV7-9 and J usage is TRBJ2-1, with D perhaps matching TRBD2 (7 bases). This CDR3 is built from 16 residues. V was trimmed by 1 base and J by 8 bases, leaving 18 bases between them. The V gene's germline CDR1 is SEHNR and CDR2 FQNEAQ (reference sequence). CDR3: CASSLGTGGPAHEQFF. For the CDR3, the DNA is TGTGCCAGCAGCTTAGGTACGGGGGGCCCCGCCCATGAGCAGTTCTTC.